This T cell receptor beta chain was retrieved from a study of T-cell memory formation after mild COVID-19. Overall study findings and caveats: There was a balanced CD4/CD8 profile in clones contracting day 15 to 85, and later expanders leaned CD4+.

As for this clonotype: Its antigen is as yet unknown.

MiXCR, run by TCRdb on the 5' RACE reads, gives a single entry per CDR3 protein. The sample has about 310,000 distinct CDR3 sequences, about a sixth seen once; the top ten hold roughly 23%. This receptor was obtained from a man in his late teens or twenties who had mild COVID-19 (a few samples of this study predate the infection). Cell type and time point are not known. Sequences were obtained from PBMCs or a T cell subset sorted from them (not recorded which).

The CDR3: CASSLKGATANEKLFF. For the CDR3, the DNA is TGTGCCAGCAGCTTAAAAGGGGCTACGGCTAATGAAAAACTGTTTTTT. J is TRBJ1-4 and V is TRBV7-9; D is possibly TRBD1 (5 bases). Germline values: CDR1 SEHNR, CDR2 FQNEAQ (reference sequence). V was trimmed by 2 bases and J by 3 bases, leaving 13 bases between them. CDR3 size: 16 residues.